Below, 28 T cell receptor beta chains from the same sample are listed, as sequenced in a study of T cells after yellow fever vaccination. TCRdb passed the 5' RACE reads through MiXCR, listing each CDR3 protein once. The sample gives approximately 260,000 distinct CDR3 sequences, about 5.2% of which show up once; under 3.5% is in the top ten. Sequenced material: CD4+ T cells sorted from PBMCs, taken on the day of the yellow fever booster vaccination. The receptors were gathered from a man aged 18 to 30 who received the YFV17D yellow fever vaccine.

The chain couples TRBV7-2 to TRBJ1-6; unclear D gene. V lost 3 bases to trimming and J lost 6 bases, with 3 bases between them. The CDR3 extends over 12 amino acids. Per the germline V gene, CDR1 is SGHTA and CDR2 is FQGNSA. The CDR3 spells CASSFPNSPLHF. The CDR3 nucleotides are TGTGCCAGCAGCTTTCCTAATTCACCCCTCCACTTT.

This clonotype was found a few times. The chain carries TRBV14 and TRBJ2-3; the D is unclear. The CDR3 consists of 14 residues. Trimming shortened V by 4 bases and J by 7 bases, and 15 bases separated the two germline ends. From germline, CDR1 is SGHDN and CDR2 FVKESK. Here the CDR3 reads CASSPAAARNTQYF. DNA of the CDR3: TGTGCCAGCAGCCCTGCGGCGGCCCGGAATACGCAGTATTTT. Together with reference TRBV14 and TRBJ2-3, the CDR3 gives the full variable domain: EAGVTQFPSHSVIEKGQTVTLRCDPISGHDNLYWYRRVMGKEIKFLLHFVKESKQDESGMPNNRFLAERTGGTYSTLKVQPAELEDSGVYFCASSPAAARNTQYFGPGTRLTVL.

This clonotype was detected a few times. This sequence joins TRBV5-1 and TRBJ1-1; D is perhaps TRBD1 (6 bases). Germline V gives CDR1 SGHRS, CDR2 YFSETQ. With 7 bases removed from V and 1 base from J, the gap between germline ends came to 26 bases. The CDR3 is 18 residues long. The CDR3 reads CASGPTSGHLLGNTEAFF. The CDR3 DNA reads as TGCGCCAGCGGCCCTACCTCGGGACACCTCCTAGGGAACACTGAAGCTTTCTTT.

The J gene is TRBJ2-1, the V gene TRBV9; TRBD1 or TRBD2 may be the D gene (5 bases each). CDR1 and CDR2 from the germline V gene are SGDLS and YYNGEE. CDR3 size: 14 residues. V lost 0 bases and J 6 bases, leaving 10 bases between the germline ends. The CDR3 bases are TGTGCCAGCAGCGTAGGGGCAGGGAGCAATGAGCAGTTCTTC. This translates into CASSVGAGSNEQFF. Full variable domain (rest looked up from reference TRBV9 and TRBJ2-1): DSGVTQTPKHLITATGQRVTLRCSPRSGDLSVYWYQQSLDQGLQFLIQYYNGEERAKGNILERFSAQQFPDLHSELNLSSLELGDSALYFCASSVGAGSNEQFFGPGTRLTVL.

J is TRBJ1-2 and V is TRBV10-3; D call uncertain. Germline-derived CDR1 and CDR2 are ENHRY and SYGVKD. V was pared by 3 bases and J by 2 bases, with 7 bases between. The CDR3 is 13 amino acids. The CDR3 DNA follows: TGTGCCATCAGTGAACGGAAAAACTATGGCTACACCTTC. It translates to CAISERKNYGYTF.

The chain is built from TRBV20-1 and TRBJ2-3; D is tentatively TRBD1 or TRBD2 (5 bases each). V was cut by 4 bases and J by 0 bases, with 17 bases left in between. The CDR3 spans 16 residues. Germline V gene sequence: CDR1 DFQATT, CDR2 SNEGSKA (reference sequence). The CDR3: CSAKGPGRLSTDTQYF. CDR3 sequence (DNA): TGCAGTGCTAAGGGACCGGGACGGCTTAGCACAGATACGCAGTATTTT.

This clonotype occurred a few times. The chain links TRBV5-6 to TRBJ2-1; D is perhaps TRBD2 (5 bases). CDR1 and CDR2 from the germline V gene are SGHDT and YYEEEE. V shed 4 bases and J shed 8 bases, with 10 bases lying between them. The CDR3 sequence is 12 residues long. CDR3 sequence: CASSPTGDEQFF. In DNA, the CDR3 is TGTGCCAGCAGCCCGACCGGGGATGAGCAGTTCTTC.

Only a few counts were recorded for this clonotype. The chain links TRBV11-3 to TRBJ2-2; D perhaps matches TRBD2 (6 bases). Per germline, CDR1 SGHNT and CDR2 YENEEA. The CDR3 spans 15 residues. Trimming shortened V by 1 base and J by 3 bases, and 9 bases separated the two germline ends. The CDR3 DNA sequence: TGTGCCAGCAGCTTAGGTGGGGACTACACCGGGGAGCTGTTTTTT. It encodes CASSLGGDYTGELFF.

The rearrangement uses TRBV12-3 or TRBV12-4 and TRBJ1-1; TRBD1 agrees at 9 bases. The CDR3 is 14 residues long. V lost 5 bases to trimming and J lost 5 bases; unmatched junction nucleotides: 6. In DNA, the CDR3 is TGTGCCAGCAGTCTAGGACAGGGGATGACTGAAGCTTTCTTT. This codes for CASSLGQGMTEAFF.

The J gene is TRBJ1-5, the V gene TRBV10-3; no firm D call. Germline loops: CDR1 ENHRY, CDR2 SYGVKD. The CDR3 spans 15 residues. V lost 2 bases and J 5 bases, leaving 13 bases between the germline ends. The CDR3 protein is CAISEMAEYDQPQHF. Written as DNA, the CDR3 is TGTGCCATCAGTGAGATGGCCGAATATGATCAGCCCCAGCATTTT.

Comment on this clonotype: This clone may be a read error of a much larger clone one base away. V and J are TRBV10-3 and TRBJ2-5; D could derive from TRBD1 or TRBD2 (5 bases each). The CDR3 runs 13 residues. The V end was cut by 3 bases, the J end by 7 bases, with 12 bases between. Germline values: CDR1 ENHRY, CDR2 SYGVKD. The CDR3 DNA follows: TGTGCCATCAGTGACTTGGGGCGGGTGACCCAGTACTTC. Its translation is CAISDLGRVTQYF.

This clonotype was seen a handful of times. This chain connects TRBV21-1 to TRBJ2-7; the listed D gene, TRBD1, was not tested against the DNA. TRBV21-1 is labeled a pseudogene. This CDR3 contains 17 residues. The DNA of the CDR3 is TGTGCCAGCTTCTATCGGATCAGGAGACAGGCTAGCTACGAGCAGTACTTC. This codes for CASFYRIRRQASYEQYF.

Here the CDR3 reads CASSPPGNEQFF. CDR3 in DNA: TGCGCCAGCAGCCCCCCGGGAAATGAGCAGTTCTTC. The chain links TRBV4-1 to TRBJ2-1, with a tentative D call TRBD2 (5 bases). There are 12 residues in the CDR3. From germline, CDR1 is MGHRA and CDR2 YSYEKL. V lost 4 bases and J 7 bases, leaving 8 bases between the germline ends.

There are many counts of this clonotype. The chain has TRBV10-3 and TRBJ2-1; TRBD2 agrees at 8 bases. CDR3 length: 14 amino acids. Germline CDR1 ENHRY, CDR2 SYGVKD. V dropped 6 bases and J dropped 5; count of bases not matched to a gene: 6. As DNA, the CDR3 is TGTGCCATCAGAGGGACTAGGGGAGACAATGAGCAGTTCTTC. Translation gives CAIRGTRGDNEQFF.

This clonotype was detected ten times or more. The chain carries TRBV19 and TRBJ2-7; D not resolved. V shed 4 bases and J shed 3 bases, with 10 bases lying between them. The CDR3 has 13 amino acids. The germline gives CDR1 LNHDA, CDR2 SQIVND (reference sequence). The CDR3 protein is CASSRDTYYEQYF. Here the CDR3 DNA reads TGTGCCAGTAGTAGAGACACCTACTACGAGCAGTACTTC.

This clonotype was detected only a few times. This chain connects TRBV12-3 or TRBV12-4 to TRBJ2-2; TRBD1 is a possible D gene (5 bases). The CDR3 totals 14 residues. With 6 bases removed from V and 1 base from J, the gap between germline ends came to 9 bases. CDR3 in DNA: TGTGCCAGCAGCCAGGACAAGAACACCGGGGAGCTGTTTTTT. Translating gives CASSQDKNTGELFF.

This clonotype has more than one count but fewer than ten. The CDR3 reads CSARKQGVGSPLHF. In nucleotides, the CDR3 is TGCAGTGCTAGAAAACAGGGAGTTGGTTCACCCCTCCACTTT. The rearrangement joins TRBV20-1 to TRBJ1-6; weak D call: TRBD1 (6 bases). Trimming left V 2 bases short and J 9 bases short, with 14 bases between. The CDR3 loop spans 14 amino acids. CDR1 is DFQATT and CDR2 is SNEGSKA in the germline V gene (reference sequence).

In its sample, this clonotype was seen once. This sequence joins TRBV7-6 and TRBJ1-2; perhaps TRBD1 as D (5 bases). V lost 8 bases and J lost 2, with 12 bases in between. Germline values: CDR1 SGHVS, CDR2 FNYEAQ. This CDR3 contains 13 residues. CDR3 nucleotides: TGTGCCAGCGGCCAGGCAGGGAACTATGGCTACACCTTC. It codes for CASGQAGNYGYTF. The full variable domain, rest sourced from reference TRBV7-6 and TRBJ1-2, is GAGVSQSPRYKVTKRGQDVALRCDPISGHVSLYWYRQALGQGPEFLTYFNYEAQQDKSGLPNDRFSAERPEGSISTLTIQRTEQRDSAMYRCASGQAGNYGYTFGSGTRLTVV.

The V and J genes are TRBV4-3 and TRBJ2-3; 14 positions match TRBD2. V lost 1 base to trimming and J lost 5 bases; unmatched junction nucleotides: 8. The CDR3 length is 18 residues. Germline-derived CDR1 and CDR2 are LGHNA and YSLEER. The CDR3 is CASSQGPGLAGARDTQYF. CDR3 nucleotide sequence: TGCGCCAGCAGCCAAGGCCCGGGACTAGCGGGGGCTAGAGATACGCAGTATTTT.

This clonotype was seen at least ten times. This chain joins TRBV7-2 and TRBJ2-1; D call uncertain. Trimming stripped 5 bases from V and 8 bases from J, with 13 bases between. CDR3 length equals 13 residues. Germline lookup yields CDR1 SGHTA and CDR2 FQGNSA. CDR3 sequence: CASSPSTPDEQFF. Here the CDR3 DNA reads TGTGCCAGCAGCCCCTCTACCCCCGATGAGCAGTTCTTC.

This clonotype was found many times. V usage is TRBV7-2 and J usage is TRBJ1-2, with TRBD1 identical over 10 bases. Germline CDR1 SGHTA, CDR2 FQGNSA. V was clipped by 7 bases and J by 3 bases; unmatched bases: 5. The CDR3 totals 14 residues. The CDR3 loop is CASTDRGRDYGYTF. In DNA form, the CDR3 reads TGTGCCAGCACCGACAGGGGGCGCGACTATGGCTACACCTTC.

This clonotype was observed a few times. This chain uses TRBV10-3 with TRBJ2-2; D remains ambiguous. Trimming left V 2 bases short and J 4 bases short, with 11 bases between. CDR3 length: 15 residues. Germline V gives CDR1 ENHRY, CDR2 SYGVKD. CDR3 coding DNA: TGTGCCATCAGTGAGCGTGGGGTGGGCACCGGGGAGCTGTTTTTT. Translated: CAISERGVGTGELFF.

This chain joins TRBV4-1 and TRBJ1-1, with D possibly being TRBD1 (5 bases). CDR3 length: 16 residues. Trimming took 1 base from V and 6 from J, leaving 18 bases between them. Germline loops: CDR1 MGHRA, CDR2 YSYEKL. The DNA of the CDR3 is TGCGCCAGCAGCCAAGTAGGGTACAGGAAAATTGCTGAAGCTTTCTTT. This sequence encodes CASSQVGYRKIAEAFF.

This clonotype was observed many times. The chain uses TRBV12-3 or TRBV12-4 and TRBJ1-5; TRBD1 is a possible D gene (5 bases). Trimming shortened V by 1 base and J by 4 bases, and 14 bases separated the two germline ends. This CDR3 comprises 16 residues. The CDR3 loop is CASSLVAGTENQPQHF. The CDR3 DNA is TGTGCCAGCAGTTTAGTCGCAGGGACCGAGAATCAGCCCCAGCATTTT.

Many counts were recorded for this clonotype. The chain has TRBV7-9 and TRBJ2-7; no definite D call. Trimming removed 2 bases at V and 1 base at J, with 9 bases between. The CDR3 consists of 14 residues. Germline assignment: CDR1 SEHNR and CDR2 FQNEAQ (reference sequence). The CDR3 is CASSLNAVSYEQYF. The CDR3 DNA reads TGTGCCAGCAGCTTAAATGCAGTTTCCTACGAGCAGTACTTC. The whole variable domain, remainder taken from reference TRBV7-9 and TRBJ2-7, is DTGVSQNPRHKITKRGQNVTFRCDPISEHNRLYWYRQTLGQGPEFLTYFQNEAQLEKSRLLSDRFSAERPKGSFSTLEIQRTEQGDSAMYLCASSLNAVSYEQYFGPGTRLTVT.

The table lists this clonotype with a few counts. The chain has TRBV4-3 and TRBJ1-3; D perhaps matches TRBD1 (5 bases). This CDR3 spans 16 amino acids. Germline CDR1 LGHNA, CDR2 YSLEER. Deletions cut 0 bases from V and 0 bases from J, with 9 bases between. CDR3: CASSQDVTVSGNTIYF. In DNA form, the CDR3 reads TGCGCCAGCAGCCAAGATGTGACAGTCTCTGGAAACACCATATATTTT.

This clonotype appeared a few times. The chain joins TRBV29-1 to TRBJ1-1, with TRBD1 matching over 7 bases. Germline loops: CDR1 SQVTM, CDR2 ANQGSEA. Trimming took 2 bases from V and 0 from J; bases not matched to a gene: 6. This CDR3 spans 15 amino acids. The CDR3 DNA reads as TGCAGCGTTGAAACCCGGGACAGAGTGAACACTGAAGCTTTCTTT. Its translation is CSVETRDRVNTEAFF.

This clonotype was picked up many times. The rearrangement uses TRBV4-3 and TRBJ2-1, with TRBD2 matching over 11 bases. CDR3 length equals 15 residues. From germline, CDR1 is LGHNA and CDR2 YSLEER. The J segment lost 2 bases and the V segment lost 5 bases, leaving 2 bases of the junction unmatched. Written as DNA, the CDR3 is TGCGCCAGCAGCTCACTAGCGGGGGCCTACAATGAGCAGTTCTTC. This sequence encodes CASSSLAGAYNEQFF.